Below, 11 T cell receptor beta chains from the same sample are listed, as sequenced in a study of beta chain features in type 1 diabetes. Expressed TCRB transcripts were sequenced, since all the RNA that had been isolated was reverse transcribed. Method: immunoSEQ multiplex PCR; TCRdb's copy keeps in-frame clones and lacks some. The sample includes roughly 400,000 clones, roughly 15% of them seen just once. Sequencing used naive CD4+ T cells from blood. All receptors derive from a woman in her late teens or twenties in good health.

The genes are TRBV20-1 and TRBJ2-7; D unresolved. The germline V gene has CDR1 DFQATT and CDR2 SNEGSKA (reference sequence). The CDR3 is 11 residues long. V lost 3 bases and J lost 3, with 6 bases in between. CDR3 protein: CSARWSYEQYF. The DNA of the CDR3 is TGCAGTGCTAGGTGGAGCTACGAGCAGTACTTC.

The chain combines TRBV6-1 with TRBJ2-7, with 7 positions matching TRBD1. After removal of 1 base from V and 0 bases from J, the junction contained 3 bases not matched to a gene. This CDR3 has 15 amino acids. Germline V CDR1 and CDR2: MNHNS, SASEGT. In nucleotides, the CDR3 is TGTGCCAGCAGTGAAGTCTCAGGGGGCTCCTACGAGCAGTACTTC. It codes for CASSEVSGGSYEQYF.

V gene TRBV9 combines with J gene TRBJ2-3, with D perhaps matching TRBD1 (6 bases). The CDR3 contains 14 residues. CDR1 is SGDLS and CDR2 is YYNGEE in the germline V gene. V was clipped by 2 bases and J by 10 bases, with 17 bases between them. DNA of the CDR3: TGTGCCAGCAGCGTCCGGGACACACACAACCCGCAGTATTTT. Its translation: CASSVRDTHNPQYF. The full variable domain, its missing parts supplied by reference TRBV9 and TRBJ2-3, is DSGVTQTPKHLITATGQRVTLRCSPRSGDLSVYWYQQSLDQGLQFLIQYYNGEERAKGNILERFSAQQFPDLHSELNLSSLELGDSALYFCASSVRDTHNPQYFGPGTRLTVL.

J is TRBJ1-5 and V is TRBV27, with a weak D call TRBD1 (6 bases). The V and J ends lost 6 bases and 2 bases respectively, with 8 bases between them. The CDR3 consists of 13 residues. Germline V gives CDR1 MNHEY, CDR2 SMNVEV (reference sequence). The CDR3 DNA reads as TGTGCCAGCAGACAGGGCGGCAATCAGCCCCAGCATTTT. It is translated as CASRQGGNQPQHF.

The V call is TRBV5-1, the J call TRBJ2-5; 11 positions match TRBD2. Trimming cost V 3 bases and J 5 bases; bases outside gene matches: 9. This CDR3 is built from 16 residues. CDR1 SGHRS and CDR2 YFSETQ come from the germline V gene. The CDR3 protein is CASSSTSGRGEETQYF. The CDR3 region has the DNA TGCGCCAGCAGCTCAACTAGCGGGAGAGGTGAGGAGACCCAGTACTTC.

This clone was found a few times. V gene TRBV25-1 combines with J gene TRBJ1-1; possibly TRBD1 for D (6 bases). CDR3 size: 15 residues. The ends were cut back, 0 bases at V and 6 bases at J, with 14 bases in the middle. Looked up from germline, CDR1 is MGHDK and CDR2 is SYGVNS. The CDR3 DNA sequence: TGTGCCAGCAGTGAATATTTGGGGGCGCGAGCTGAAGCTTTCTTT. This gives the protein CASSEYLGARAEAFF.

This clone has a handful of counts. The chain joins TRBV21-1 to TRBJ2-7; the DNA was not compared with TRBD1, the D call given in the table. TRBV21-1 is noted as a pseudogene. There are 16 residues in the CDR3. Here the CDR3 DNA reads TGTGCCAGCAGCAAAGGGCAGGACAGGTTCTCCTACGAGCAGTACTTC. The encoded protein is CASSKGQDRFSYEQYF.

This clone was observed a few times. The V call is TRBV30, the J call TRBJ1-2; D possibly corresponds to TRBD1 (5 bases). CDR1 and CDR2 from the germline V gene are GTSNPN and SVGIG (reference sequence). Trimming shortened V by 4 bases and J by 4 bases, and 19 bases separated the two germline ends. The CDR3 extends over 15 amino acids. CDR3 DNA: TGTGCCTGGATCAAAAGGGGACTACCTAGCTATGGCTACACCTTC. Translating it yields CAWIKRGLPSYGYTF.

This clone was seen only a few times. The genes are TRBV28 and TRBJ2-1; D might be TRBD1 (5 bases). CDR3 size: 13 residues. The germline V and J ends were trimmed by 8 bases and 9 bases, with 17 bases remaining between them. CDR1 is MDHEN and CDR2 is SYDVKM in the germline V gene. CDR3 region: CASGRGFFGEQFF. DNA for the CDR3: TGTGCCAGCGGAAGGGGATTTTTTGGTGAGCAGTTCTTC.

This clone has just a few counts. The V and J genes are TRBV30 and TRBJ2-7, with D hard to call. The V end lost 2 bases, the J end lost 4 bases, and 9 bases lay between the germline ends. The length of the CDR3 is 12 residues. Germline lookup yields CDR1 GTSNPN and CDR2 SVGIG (reference sequence). The CDR3 spells CAWSQVRYEQYF. The CDR3 DNA reads TGTGCCTGGAGTCAGGTTAGATACGAGCAGTACTTC.

This clone turned up a few times. The CDR3 sequence is CAWREFGQDYQPQHF. The CDR3 region has the DNA TGTGCCTGGAGGGAATTCGGGCAGGACTATCAGCCCCAGCATTTT. The rearrangement links TRBV30 to TRBJ1-5; D is uncertain. The CDR3 is made up of 15 amino acids. Looked up from germline, CDR1 is GTSNPN and CDR2 is SVGIG (reference sequence). Trimming took off 3 bases at V and 5 bases at J, with 17 bases between the two ends.